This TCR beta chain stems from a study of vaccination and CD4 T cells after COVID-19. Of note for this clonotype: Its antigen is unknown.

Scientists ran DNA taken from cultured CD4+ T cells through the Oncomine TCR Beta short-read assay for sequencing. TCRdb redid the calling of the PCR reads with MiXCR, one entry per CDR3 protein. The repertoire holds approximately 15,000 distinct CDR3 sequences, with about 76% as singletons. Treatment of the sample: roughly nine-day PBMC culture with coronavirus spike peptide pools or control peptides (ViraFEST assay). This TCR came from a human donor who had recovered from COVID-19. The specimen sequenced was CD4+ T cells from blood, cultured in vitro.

The CDR3 spells CASSLQGGIQYF. The CDR3 DNA follows: TGTGCCAGCAGCTTACAGGGCGGCATTCAGTACTTC. The rearrangement joins TRBV7-9 to TRBJ2-4, with a possible D match to TRBD1 (5 bases). The V end lost 2 bases, the J end lost 9 bases, and 8 bases lay between the germline ends. Germline V lookup: CDR1 SEHNR, CDR2 FQNEAQ (reference sequence). The CDR3 is 12 residues long.